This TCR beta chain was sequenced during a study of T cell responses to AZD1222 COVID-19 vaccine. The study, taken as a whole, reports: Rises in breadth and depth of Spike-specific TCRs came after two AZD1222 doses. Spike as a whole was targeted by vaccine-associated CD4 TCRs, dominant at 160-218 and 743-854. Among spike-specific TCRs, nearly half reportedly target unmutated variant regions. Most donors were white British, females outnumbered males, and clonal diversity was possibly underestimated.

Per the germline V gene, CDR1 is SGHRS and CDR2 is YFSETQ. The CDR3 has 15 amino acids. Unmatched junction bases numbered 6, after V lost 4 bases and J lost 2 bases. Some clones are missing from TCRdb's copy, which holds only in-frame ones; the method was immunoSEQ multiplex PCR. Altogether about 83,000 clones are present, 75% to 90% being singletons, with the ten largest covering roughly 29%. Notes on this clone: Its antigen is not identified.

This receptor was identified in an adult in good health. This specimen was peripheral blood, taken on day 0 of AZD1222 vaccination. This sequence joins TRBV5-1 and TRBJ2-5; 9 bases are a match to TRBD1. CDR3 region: CASSAAGTGQETQYF. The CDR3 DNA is TGCGCCAGCAGCGCGGCCGGGACAGGGCAAGAGACCCAGTACTTC.